Sequencing of this TCR beta chain was carried out in a study of T cells after yellow fever vaccination. Broader study findings: Peaking faster, on day 5 versus 15, the secondary response was nonetheless weaker. Contamination of FACS-sorted repertoires by abundant clonotypes from the bulk population could occur. Most clones from primary vaccination resurfaced after the booster (around 97% CD4, 75% to 90% CD8).

V lost 3 bases and J 1 base, leaving 12 bases between the germline ends. This CDR3 comprises 15 residues. The germline CDR1 and CDR2 sequences are KGHSH and LQKENI. This clonotype was picked up a small number of times. No antigen is known for it. TCR cDNA, made by 5'RACE template switching, carried an added universal primer site and UMIs. TCRdb called the 5' RACE reads again in MiXCR, with one record for every CDR3 protein. The table shows about 220,000 distinct CDR3 sequences, with 3% to 3.5% occurring only once. The chain recombines TRBV18 with TRBJ1-1; D may be TRBD1 (5 bases). This receptor was taken from a man younger than 35 who received the YFV17D yellow fever vaccine. The source was CD4+ T cells sorted from PBMCs, collected 10 days after the yellow fever booster vaccination. In DNA, the CDR3 is TGTGCCAGCTCACCTAATGTGGGGGGGAACACTGAAGCTTTCTTT. Residues: CASSPNVGGNTEAFF.